These T cell receptor beta chains were read from a single sample in a study of tumour-infiltrating T cells in Burkitt lymphoma. This table comes from immunoSEQ multiplex PCR, and its TCRdb copy is limited to in-frame clones, with some not included. The repertoire holds about 14,000 clones, with approximately 30% as singletons. The sample comprised tumor tissue. The origin of the receptors is a human donor with diffuse large B-cell lymphoma. The CDR3 runs from the conserved cysteine through the conserved F or W. The order of the fields is V gene, D gene, J gene, clone size, CDR3 protein, CDR3 DNA. A D gene is named only where the DNA matches it firmly. Part of the rows lack a size; the others show once, few, many or a class for expanded clones.

TRBV19	.	TRBJ2-7	.	CASSTRWVEGVPPYEQYF	TGTGCCAGTAGTACCCGTTGGGTGGAGGGGGTACCCCCCTACGAGCAGTACTTC
TRBV20-1	TRBD1	TRBJ1-1	.	CSARGDSEAFF	TGCAGTGCTAGGGGGGACAGTGAAGCTTTCTTT
TRBV29-1	.	TRBJ1-2	few	CSVGRSNYGYTF	TGCAGCGTAGGACGGTCTAACTATGGCTACACCTTC
TRBV5-1	.	TRBJ2-2	few	CASSLAQGGTGELFF	TGCGCCAGCAGCTTGGCCCAGGGAGGCACCGGGGAGCTGTTTTTT
TRBV9	TRBD2	TRBJ2-3	few	CASSADPLAATDTQYF	TGTGCCAGCAGCGCAGATCCTCTAGCGGCAACAGATACGCAGTATTTT
TRBV7-9	.	TRBJ2-1	.	CASSLGTGLADSYNEQFF	TGTGCCAGCAGCTTAGGAACGGGATTAGCGGACTCTTACAATGAGCAGTTCTTC
TRBV21-1	.	TRBJ2-5	.	CASSKDREDQETQYF	TGTGCCAGCAGCAAAGACAGGGAAGACCAAGAGACCCAGTACTTC
TRBV5-6	TRBD1	TRBJ2-5	few	CASSPGQGISETQYF	TGTGCCAGCAGCCCGGGACAGGGAATAAGCGAGACCCAGTACTTC
TRBV5-1	.	TRBJ2-7	few	CASSLGSMGRDEQYF	TGCGCCAGCAGCTTGGGCTCAATGGGTAGGGACGAGCAGTACTTC
TRBV9	.	TRBJ2-6	.	CASSVAPGRSGANVLTF	TGTGCCAGCAGCGTAGCCCCTGGAAGGTCTGGGGCCAACGTCCTGACTTTC
TRBV19	TRBD2	TRBJ2-7	.	CASSDGTTYEQYF	TGTGCCAGTAGTGACGGGACTACCTACGAGCAGTACTTC
TRBV27	.	TRBJ2-3	few	CASSLKLAISTDTQYF	TGTGCCAGCAGTTTAAAGCTTGCAATTAGCACAGATACGCAGTATTTT
TRBV5-4	.	TRBJ1-5	medium-sized	CASSLDGPSGNQPQHF	TGTGCCAGCAGCTTGGACGGCCCCTCCGGGAATCAGCCCCAGCATTTT
TRBV19	TRBD1	TRBJ1-5	few	CASSPQGGQPQHF	TGTGCCAGTAGTCCCCAGGGGGGTCAGCCCCAGCATTTT
TRBV5-1	.	TRBJ2-7	.	CASSLNLGVRGDYEQYF	TGCGCCAGCAGCTTAAATTTAGGGGTAAGGGGCGACTACGAGCAGTACTTC
TRBV6-1	.	TRBJ1-1	.	CASSRDLRITEAFF	TGTGCCAGCAGCCGGGACTTACGTATCACTGAAGCTTTCTTT
TRBV29-1	.	TRBJ1-1	few	CSVEDGAKQLNTEAFF	TGCAGCGTTGAGGACGGGGCCAAGCAGTTGAACACTGAAGCTTTCTTT
TRBV11-2	TRBD2	TRBJ2-3	.	CASSLDPGRADTQYF	TGTGCCAGCAGCTTAGATCCTGGGAGGGCAGATACGCAGTATTTT
TRBV11-2	.	TRBJ1-3	.	CASSLTGGSNIRNTIYF	TGTGCCAGCAGCTTAACGGGGGGATCAAATATCCGAAACACCATATATTTT
TRBV25-1	.	TRBJ2-5	.	CASSADSIETQYF	TGTGCCAGCAGTGCGGACAGTATAGAGACCCAGTACTTC
TRBV4-3	.	TRBJ2-7	.	CASSQDVGYYEQYF	TGCGCCAGCAGCCAAGATGTAGGATACTACGAGCAGTACTTC
TRBV6-5	.	TRBJ1-2	medium-sized	CASSGRGRVNGYTF	TGTGCCAGCAGTGGCCGGGGCAGGGTAAATGGCTACACCTTC
TRBV19	.	TRBJ1-2	.	CASSHRVEGYTF	TGTGCCAGTAGTCACAGGGTAGAAGGCTACACCTTC
TRBV19	TRBD1	TRBJ1-5	few	CASSRTGGAQPQHF	TGTGCCAGTAGCCGTACAGGGGGAGCTCAGCCCCAGCATTTT
TRBV5-4	.	TRBJ2-7	large	CASSPGIQGGYEQYF	TGTGCCAGCAGCCCAGGGATCCAGGGGGGGTACGAGCAGTACTTC
TRBV5-6	.	TRBJ2-7	few	CASSFATSSYEQYF	TGTGCCAGCAGCTTTGCAACGAGCTCCTACGAGCAGTACTTC
TRBV2	.	TRBJ2-3	few	CASNPPTDTQYF	TGTGCCAGCAACCCGCCAACGGATACGCAGTATTTT
TRBV5-4	.	TRBJ2-1	.	CASSFRAEGAHEQFF	TGTGCCAGCAGCTTTCGGGCGGAAGGTGCCCATGAGCAGTTCTTC
TRBV14	TRBD2	TRBJ2-7	few	CASSRGLAGGLGEQYF	TGTGCCAGCAGCCGCGGACTAGCGGGAGGGCTAGGGGAGCAGTACTTC
TRBV7-3	.	TRBJ2-1	few	CASSLGNNEQFF	TGTGCCAGCAGCTTAGGGAACAATGAGCAGTTCTTC
TRBV29-1	.	TRBJ1-2	.	CSVEDGQIGVNIYGYTF	TGCAGCGTTGAAGATGGACAGATAGGAGTTAACATCTATGGCTACACCTTC
TRBV30	.	TRBJ2-1	few	CAWSGRGSYNEQFF	TGTGCCTGGAGTGGGCGTGGCTCCTACAATGAGCAGTTCTTC
TRBV2	.	TRBJ1-5	.	CASMGGLANQPQHF	TGTGCCAGCATGGGGGGCTTGGCCAATCAGCCCCAGCATTTT
TRBV5-6	TRBD1	TRBJ2-3	.	CASSLGQGSQYF	TGTGCCAGCAGCTTGGGACAGGGTTCGCAGTATTTT
TRBV29-1	.	TRBJ1-1	few	CSVSRGTEAFF	TGCAGCGTTTCGCGGGGCACTGAAGCTTTCTTT
TRBV9	.	TRBJ2-1	.	CASSASGPHNEQFF	TGTGCCAGCAGCGCGTCGGGGCCGCACAATGAGCAGTTCTTC